This T cell receptor (beta chain) was identified in a study of blood T cell repertoires in COVID-19. Study background: The study drew acute and convalescent COVID-19 samples from the United States, Italy and Spain. From T cells, B-cell-depleted T cells, or PBMCs came the material, which was cDNA or gDNA.

Trimming shortened V by 5 bases and J by 2 bases, and 12 bases separated the two germline ends. Germline lookup yields CDR1 MNHEY and CDR2 SMNVEV (reference sequence). The length of the CDR3 is 14 residues. Study processing details: Quantification of nucleated cells was approximated via reference gene primer amplification. This table comes from immunoSEQ multiplex PCR, and its TCRdb copy is limited to in-frame clones, with some not included. Clone size and the V and J calls come from that table; the DNA yielded D and trimming. The sample gives about 270,000 clones, just under 85% of which show up once; around 3.9% is in the top ten.

The V and J genes are TRBV27 and TRBJ1-2; D perhaps matches TRBD1 (6 bases). The sequenced material came from peripheral blood. The TCR was taken from a woman in her forties or fifties with active or convalescent COVID-19. The CDR3: CASSGRGKNYGYTF. CDR3 bases: TGTGCCAGCAGTGGGAGGGGGAAGAACTATGGCTACACCTTC.